The source of this TCR beta chain is a study of blood T cell repertoires in COVID-19. Study background: Some COVID-19 samples were acute and others convalescent; all came from the United States, Italy and Spain. From T cells, B-cell-depleted T cells, or PBMCs came the material, which was cDNA or gDNA.

Produced via immunoSEQ multiplex PCR; TCRdb's table is partial and in-frame only. The sample lists around 440,000 clones, around 88% occurring once. Seattle cases were enrolled at active infection and followed longitudinally. Germline trimming cut 3 bases from V and 4 bases from J; bases unmatched to any gene: 12. The length of the CDR3 is 17 residues. The germline V gene encodes CDR1 SGDLS and CDR2 YYNGEE. Sample: peripheral blood. The chain recombines TRBV9 with TRBJ1-3; 8 nucleotides agree with TRBD1. This TCR derives from a woman aged 45-59 years with COVID-19, enrolled during active disease. CDR3 nucleotides: TGTGCCAGCAGCGGGGTCCGACAGGGGATCTCCGGAAACACCATATATTTT. Its protein product is CASSGVRQGISGNTIYF.